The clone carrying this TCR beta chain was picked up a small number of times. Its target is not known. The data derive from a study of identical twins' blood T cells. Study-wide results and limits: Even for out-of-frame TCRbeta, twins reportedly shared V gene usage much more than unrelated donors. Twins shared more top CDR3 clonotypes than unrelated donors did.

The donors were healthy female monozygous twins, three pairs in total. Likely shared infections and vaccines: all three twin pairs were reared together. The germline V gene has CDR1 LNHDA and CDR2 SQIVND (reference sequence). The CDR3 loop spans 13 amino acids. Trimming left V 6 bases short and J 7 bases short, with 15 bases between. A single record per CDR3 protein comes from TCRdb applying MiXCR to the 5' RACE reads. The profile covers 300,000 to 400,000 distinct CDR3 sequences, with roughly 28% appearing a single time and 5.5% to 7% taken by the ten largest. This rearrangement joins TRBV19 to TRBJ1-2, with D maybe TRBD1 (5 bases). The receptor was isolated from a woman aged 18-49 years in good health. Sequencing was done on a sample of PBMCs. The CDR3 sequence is CASRVRWGTGYTF. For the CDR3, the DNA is TGTGCCAGTAGAGTCCGGTGGGGGACTGGCTACACCTTC.